This TCR beta chain was documented in a study of T cells in Graves' hyperthyroidism and ophthalmopathy. Overall study: Any treatment followed the collection of peripheral blood at initial diagnosis. Study results and limitations: Appearing also in blood were most of the thyroid clonotypes expanded above 0.001.

This clonotype was seen at least ten times. No antigen is known for it. Amplification yielded TCR beta CDR3 regions, with RNA transcripts as the source. First-round RT-PCR targeting the TCR CDR3 was performed with the HTBI primer set. Via MiXCR, TCRdb re-called the multiplex PCR reads, giving one row per CDR3 protein. The sample consists of 200,000 to 300,000 distinct CDR3 sequences, approximately 23% of them appearing once. Ophthalmopathy in the patients scored at least 3 on Clinical Activity Score and at least 4 on NOSPECS grade, lasting under 3 months. The sample was blood. This TCR derives from a woman in her forties with Graves' ophthalmopathy.

CDR3 sequence: CASSQGTGREQYF. CDR3 DNA: TGTGCCAGCAGCCAGGGGACAGGGCGCGAGCAGTACTTC. V gene TRBV4-2 combines with J gene TRBJ2-7; TRBD1 agrees at 9 bases. The junction had 3 bases not matched to a gene; V was cut back by 3 bases and J by 6 bases. Germline values: CDR1 LGHNA, CDR2 YNFKEQ. The CDR3 spans 13 residues.